These 9 T cell receptor beta chains were sequenced from one sample in a study of T cell changes during pregnancy in multiple sclerosis. Measured with immunoSEQ multiplex PCR; TCRdb has only the in-frame clones, and not every one. This sample has more than 50,000 clones; 90% to 95% occur once, and the top ten carry about 0.85%. This specimen was peripheral blood, taken before pregnancy. The source is a female donor with multiple sclerosis, enrolled in a pregnancy study.

The chain is built from TRBV11-2 and TRBJ1-5, with a tentative D call TRBD1 (6 bases). The CDR3 is 15 residues long. With 0 bases removed from V and 6 bases from J, the gap between germline ends came to 12 bases. The V gene's germline CDR1 is SGHAT and CDR2 FQNNGV. In DNA form, the CDR3 reads TGTGCCAGCAGCTTAGATGTCGCAGGGGCTCAGCCCCAGCATTTT. Its translation: CASSLDVAGAQPQHF.

The V and J genes are TRBV6-5 and TRBJ1-2; TRBD1 aligns across 7 bases. Looked up from germline, CDR1 is MNHEY and CDR2 is SVGAGI. V gave up 5 bases and J gave up 4 bases; unmatched junction bases: 7. CDR3 size: 14 residues. The CDR3 region is CASSRGQAVYGYTF. Written as DNA, the CDR3 is TGTGCCAGCAGTCGCGGACAGGCAGTCTATGGCTACACCTTC.

This clone occurred once. V usage is TRBV4-1 and J usage is TRBJ1-1; 7 nucleotides agree with TRBD1. The CDR3 has 15 residues. CDR1 and CDR2 from the germline V gene are MGHRA and YSYEKL. The V segment lost 1 base and the J segment 4 bases; nucleotides outside the gene matches: 6. CDR3 DNA: TGCGCCAGCAGCCAAGCCTCACAGGGGAGCACTGAAGCTTTCTTT. This translates into CASSQASQGSTEAFF.

The V and J genes are TRBV5-1 and TRBJ2-5, with D possibly being TRBD2 (5 bases). The CDR3 sequence is 14 residues long. The V gene lost 3 bases and the J gene lost 1 base, with 10 bases spanning the gap. The germline V gene encodes CDR1 SGHRS and CDR2 YFSETQ. The CDR3 protein is CASSSGLIQETQYF. CDR3 bases: TGCGCCAGCAGCTCAGGACTTATCCAAGAGACCCAGTACTTC.

The chain has TRBV27 and TRBJ1-2, with D hard to call. The CDR3 contains 13 residues. Germline CDR1 is MNHEY and CDR2 is SMNVEV (reference sequence). V dropped 6 bases and J dropped 0 bases, with 8 bases sitting between them. CDR3 DNA sequence: TGTGCCAGCAGCCAAATCCCTAACTATGGCTACACCTTC. Translated, it gives CASSQIPNYGYTF.

DNA of the CDR3: TGCGCCAGCAGCCAGCAGGGGGATGCGGAGACCCAGTACTTC. Amino acids: CASSQQGDAETQYF. V gene TRBV4-1 combines with J gene TRBJ2-5; 7 bases match TRBD1. This CDR3 contains 14 residues. Germline values: CDR1 MGHRA, CDR2 YSYEKL. V lost 3 bases and J lost 5; bases outside the gene matches: 6.

On this clone: The junction shows a germline mismatch at one end, possibly a read error. The V gene is TRBV6-1, the J gene TRBJ1-1; tentative D call: TRBD1 (5 bases). There are 14 residues in the CDR3. Germline CDR1 reads MNHNS; CDR2 reads SASEGT. The CDR3, as DNA: TGTGCCAGCACTGAAGCCCAACAGGACACTGAAGCTTTCTTT. Protein sequence: CASTEAQQDTEAFF.

Only one count was recorded for this clone. This rearrangement joins TRBV7-6 to TRBJ2-5; a possible D gene is TRBD1 (6 bases). The J call may not be correct, given that the DNA end is closer to TRBJ2-7. This CDR3 region has 14 residues. From germline, CDR1 is SGHVS and CDR2 FNYEAQ. CDR3 DNA: TGTGCCAGCAGCGCCTCCGGGACACTGGACGAGCAGTACTTC. Its protein is CASSASGTLDEQYF.

This clone was picked up one time. The chain carries TRBV2 and TRBJ2-2; 15 bases are a match to TRBD2. The CDR3 spans 18 residues. Per germline, CDR1 SNHLY and CDR2 FYNNEI. V gave up 7 bases and J gave up 4 bases; unmatched junction bases: 10. CDR3: CASTTGLAGGRGTGELFF. CDR3 nucleotide sequence: TGTGCCAGCACGACAGGACTAGCGGGGGGGCGCGGCACCGGGGAGCTGTTTTTT.